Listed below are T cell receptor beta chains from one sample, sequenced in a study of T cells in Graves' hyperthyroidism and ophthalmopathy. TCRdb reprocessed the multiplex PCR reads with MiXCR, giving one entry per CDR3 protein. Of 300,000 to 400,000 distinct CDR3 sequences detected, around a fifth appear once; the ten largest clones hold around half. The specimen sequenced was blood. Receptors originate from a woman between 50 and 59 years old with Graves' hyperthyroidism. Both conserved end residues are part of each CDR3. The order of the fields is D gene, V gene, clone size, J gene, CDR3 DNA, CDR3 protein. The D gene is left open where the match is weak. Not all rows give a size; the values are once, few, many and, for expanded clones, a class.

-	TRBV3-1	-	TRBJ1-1	TGTGCCAGCAGCCCCTACCCCCGCGGGGTTGTAACTGAAGCTTTCTTT	CASSPYPRGVVTEAFF
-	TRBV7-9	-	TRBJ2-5	TGTGCCAGCAGCTCCGGGGACCTAGGTGGAGAGACCCAGTACTTC	CASSSGDLGGETQYF
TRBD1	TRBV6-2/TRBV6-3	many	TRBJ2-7	TGTGCCAGCAGTTACTCCGCCGGGACAGGGACCGAGCAGTACTTC	CASSYSAGTGTEQYF
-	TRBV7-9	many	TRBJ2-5	TGTGCCAGCAGGTCCACTAGAGAGCGAGAGACCCAGTACTTC	CASRSTRERETQYF
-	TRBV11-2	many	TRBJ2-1	TGTGCCAGCAGCTTAGATAGTGGAGTTGTTGAGCAGTTCTTC	CASSLDSGVVEQFF
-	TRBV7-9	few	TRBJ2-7	TGTGCCAGCAGCTTAGTGGGGGCCAACTACGAGCAGTACTTC	CASSLVGANYEQYF
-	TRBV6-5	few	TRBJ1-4	TGTGCCAGCAGTTACGATGGGGAAAAACTGTTTTTT	CASSYDGEKLFF
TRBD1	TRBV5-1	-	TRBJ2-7	TGCGCCAGCAGACCGGGACAGGGGGAATACTACGAGCAGTACTTC	CASRPGQGEYYEQYF
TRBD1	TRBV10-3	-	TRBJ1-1	TGTGCCATCAGGGACACAGGGGATGGCACTGAAGCTTTCTTT	CAIRDTGDGTEAFF
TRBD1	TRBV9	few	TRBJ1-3	TGTGCCAGCAGCGTAGAGACAGGGCCCTCTGGAAACACCATATATTTT	CASSVETGPSGNTIYF
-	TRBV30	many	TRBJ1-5	TGTGCCTGGAGTGCCCCAGGAGGGAATCAGCCCCAGCATTTT	CAWSAPGGNQPQHF
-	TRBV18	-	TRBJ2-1	TGTGCCAGCTCACCACCGTCAGGAAGTCAGGGATACAATGAGCAGTTCTTC	CASSPPSGSQGYNEQFF
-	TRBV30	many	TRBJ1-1	TGTGCCTGGAGCCGGGGGCCGCGGAACACTGAAGCTTTCTTT	CAWSRGPRNTEAFF
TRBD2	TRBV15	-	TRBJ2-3	TGTGCCACCACCGGGACTAGCGGCCGCACAGATACGCAGTATTTT	CATTGTSGRTDTQYF
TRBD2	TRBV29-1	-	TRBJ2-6	TGCAGCGTTGAAGGGGCTAGCGGGAGTGGCTCTGGGGCCGACGTCCTGACTTTC	CSVEGASGSGSGADVLTF
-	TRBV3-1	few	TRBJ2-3	TGTGCCAGCAGCCAAGGGTTGGGGGGGGGCGGTACGCAGTATTTT	CASSQGLGGGGTQYF
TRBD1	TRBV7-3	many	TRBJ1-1	TGTGCCAGCAGCCGGGACAGGGCGTCTGAAGCTTTCTTT	CASSRDRASEAFF
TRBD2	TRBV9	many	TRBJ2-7	TGTGCCAGCAGCCCCAGTCCCCGCGGGAGGGCCTACGAGCAGTACTTC	CASSPSPRGRAYEQYF
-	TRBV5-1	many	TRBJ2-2	TGCGCCAGCAGCATTCCGGGATCTGGGGCCGGGGAGCTGTTTTTT	CASSIPGSGAGELFF
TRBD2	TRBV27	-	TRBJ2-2	TGTGCCAGCAGTCCACCCAGCGGGGTTGGGGCCGGGGAGCTGTTTTTT	CASSPPSGVGAGELFF